This T cell receptor (beta chain) was recorded in a study of beta chain features in type 1 diabetes. Every sorted population was more than 95% pure. Notes on this clone: Its antigen is still unknown. This CDR3 is also generated by other DNA sequences in the sample.

Expressed TCRB transcripts were sequenced because the isolated RNA had all been reverse transcribed beforehand. Only in-frame clones appear in the TCRdb table, and some are missing; sequencing was by immunoSEQ multiplex PCR. The sample yields about 900,000 clones, 17% seen once. Notes on the study in general: Type 1 diabetes patients had fewer VDJ junction insertions and more deletions. TCRB repertoires of naive, central memory and Treg cells appeared more similar among patients than among healthy donors.

This TCR came from a woman aged 18-29 years in good health. The sequenced material came from naive CD4+ T cells from blood.

In nucleotides, the CDR3 is TGTGCCAGCAGCGTAGGGGCCGAAGAGACCCAGTACTTC. It encodes CASSVGAEETQYF. The chain combines TRBV9 with TRBJ2-5; no reliable D call. This CDR3 spans 13 amino acids. V was shortened by 0 bases and J by 3 bases, with 6 bases between the two germline ends. CDR1 is SGDLS, CDR2 YYNGEE, per germline.